The entry that follows covers one T cell receptor beta chain sequence. Other DNA sequences in the same sample also yield this CDR3. This entry is derived from a study of blood T cell repertoires in COVID-19. Study overall: Sites in the United States, Italy and Spain provided acute and convalescent COVID-19 samples. The cDNA or gDNA used as material had been derived from T cells, B-cell-depleted T cells, or PBMCs.

The V gene lost 2 bases and the J gene lost 4 bases, with 9 bases spanning the gap. The CDR3 loop spans 14 amino acids. Germline loops: CDR1 MNHEY, CDR2 SVGAGI. As handled by the study authors: How many nucleated cells were present was estimated from reference gene primer amplification. This table comes from immunoSEQ multiplex PCR, and its TCRdb copy is limited to in-frame clones, with some not included. That table supplies the V and J calls and clone size; D and trimming were determined from the DNA. The sample records about 140,000 clones, 70% to 90% being singletons. Sequencing used peripheral blood. The TCR was taken from an older woman with acute or convalescent COVID-19. This chain uses TRBV6-5 with TRBJ1-5; D is unclear. CDR3 region: CASSYRGGNQPQHF. The CDR3 region has the DNA TGTGCCAGCAGTTACCGGGGAGGGAATCAGCCCCAGCATTTT.